Below are 9 T cell receptor beta chains sequenced from a single sample in a study of cytomegalovirus exposure and HLA in healthy donors. A multiplex PCR was run with 60 Vbeta primers and 13 Jbeta primers. Only in-frame clones appear in the TCRdb table, and some are missing; sequencing was by immunoSEQ multiplex PCR. Of approximately 110,000 clones detected, about 16% appear once; the ten largest clones hold 1.9%. The source material was PBMCs. Receptors were obtained from a woman aged 18 to 35 in good health and CMV-seronegative.

This sequence joins TRBV6-5 and TRBJ2-3; possible D gene TRBD1, 6 bases. The germline CDR1 and CDR2 sequences are MNHEY and SVGAGI. The CDR3 covers 16 residues. The V end lost 2 bases, the J end lost 4 bases, and 16 bases lay between the germline ends. The CDR3 nucleotides are TGTGCCAGCAGTTACGGGGGCCTAGCCCGGTCAGATACGCAGTATTTT. This sequence encodes CASSYGGLARSDTQYF.

This clone was recorded a few times. The chain has TRBV14 and TRBJ2-2; D perhaps matches TRBD1 (7 bases). The germline V and J ends were trimmed by 6 bases and 0 bases, with 11 bases remaining between them. Germline lookup yields CDR1 SGHDN and CDR2 FVKESK. This CDR3 is 15 amino acids long. The CDR3 DNA is TGTGCCAGCAGTCGCGGGACAGCGAACACCGGGGAGCTGTTTTTT. Translating it yields CASSRGTANTGELFF. Using reference TRBV14 and TRBJ2-2 for the parts outside the CDR3, the full variable domain is EAGVTQFPSHSVIEKGQTVTLRCDPISGHDNLYWYRRVMGKEIKFLLHFVKESKQDESGMPNNRFLAERTGGTYSTLKVQPAELEDSGVYFCASSRGTANTGELFFGEGSRLTVL.

This clone was detected only a few times. J is TRBJ2-2 and V is TRBV6-5; weak D call: TRBD2 (6 bases). CDR1 is MNHEY, CDR2 SVGAGI, per germline. This CDR3 spans 13 amino acids. Deletions cut 8 bases from V and 4 bases from J, with 11 bases between. The CDR3 sequence is CASHPGVTGELFF. CDR3 nucleotides: TGTGCCAGCCATCCGGGAGTCACCGGGGAGCTGTTTTTT.

This chain connects TRBV29-1 to TRBJ2-7; TRBD1 might be the D (6 bases). The germline V gene encodes CDR1 SQVTM and CDR2 ANQGSEA. V shed 5 bases and J shed 7 bases, with 12 bases lying between them. This CDR3 contains 11 residues. The CDR3 coding sequence is TGCAGCGTTATAGGGACACGGGAGCAGTACTTC. This translates into CSVIGTREQYF.

There are a few counts of this clone. The J gene is TRBJ2-2, the V gene TRBV29-1; TRBD2 agrees at 9 bases. CDR3 size: 13 residues. Losses at the gene ends were 5 bases for V and 6 bases for J; bases not matched to a gene: 4. The germline gives CDR1 SQVTM, CDR2 ANQGSEA. Here the CDR3 reads CSVREREAGELFF. Here the CDR3 DNA reads TGCAGCGTTCGTGAGCGGGAGGCCGGGGAGCTGTTTTTT.

A few counts support this clone. The V call is TRBV5-1, the J call TRBJ1-4; weak D call: TRBD1 (6 bases). This CDR3 has 16 residues. Trimming stripped 3 bases from V and 0 bases from J, with 12 bases between. CDR1 is SGHRS and CDR2 is YFSETQ in the germline V gene. In DNA, the CDR3 is TGCGCCAGCAGCTCAGGACAGCCCGCAACTAATGAAAAACTGTTTTTT. It encodes CASSSGQPATNEKLFF.

This chain links TRBV28 with TRBJ1-5; D call uncertain. V was shortened by 6 bases and J by 5 bases, with 17 bases between the two germline ends. Germline CDR1 MDHEN, CDR2 SYDVKM. The CDR3 contains 15 residues. CDR3 residues: CASRHTVTSHQPQHF. DNA of the CDR3: TGTGCCAGCAGGCATACGGTGACATCTCATCAGCCCCAGCATTTT. Together with reference TRBV28 and TRBJ1-5, the CDR3 gives the full variable domain: DVKVTQSSRYLVKRTGEKVFLECVQDMDHENMFWYRQDPGLGLRLIYFSYDVKMKEKGDIPEGYSVSREKKERFSLILESASTNQTSMYLCASRHTVTSHQPQHFGDGTRLSIL.

V usage is TRBV6-5 and J usage is TRBJ1-2; D remains ambiguous. Germline V gene sequence: CDR1 MNHEY, CDR2 SVGAGI. The CDR3 totals 13 residues. The V end was cut by 0 bases, the J end by 6 bases, with 8 bases between. CDR3 bases: TGTGCCAGCAGTTACTCGAGGGCTGATGGCTACACCTTC. It specifies CASSYSRADGYTF.

The rearrangement uses TRBV7-3 and TRBJ1-3; the D gene is possibly TRBD1 (6 bases). The CDR3 length is 17 residues. Germline CDR1 and CDR2: SGHTA and FQGTGA. Trimming cost V 2 bases and J 0 bases, with 14 bases left between them. The CDR3 DNA is TGTGCCAGCAGCTTAGGCGGGGGCCAAATCTCTGGAAACACCATATATTTT. Its protein is CASSLGGGQISGNTIYF. Using reference TRBV7-3 and TRBJ1-3 for the parts outside the CDR3, the full variable domain is GAGVSQTPSNKVTEKGKYVELRCDPISGHTALYWYRQSLGQGPEFLIYFQGTGAADDSGLPNDRFFAVRPEGSVSTLKIQRTERGDSAVYLCASSLGGGQISGNTIYFGEGSWLTVV.